A single T cell receptor beta chain is shown here with its context. Its matching antigen is unknown. In the original processing: In the immunoSEQ data, sequences were junction-only and lacked quality scores, so filtering differed. Assay used: immunoSEQ multiplex PCR; TCRdb lists only in-frame clones, some missing. That table gives V, J and clone size, and the DNA gave D and trimming. The table lists approximately 2,000,000 clones, around 93% of them singletons, with about 1.7% in the top ten. The sample belongs to a study of shared clonotypes between healthy human individuals. Findings and limits, study-wide: Researchers found naive subsets generally carried larger estimated richness than memory subsets.

The naive CD8 population came from CD45RO-negative cells selected for CCR7, without terminally differentiated effector memory CD45RA+ cells. CDR3 length: 12 residues. Between the trimmed V and J ends, which lost 1 base and 10 bases, there was a span of 8 bases. The germline V gene has CDR1 SGHAT and CDR2 FQNNGV. This sequence was found in a man aged 18 to 29 in good health. Some clones in this sample may be carry-over from other donors' samples. The rearrangement joins TRBV11-2 to TRBJ2-1; D unclear. Sequencing input: naive CD8+ T cells from PBMCs. CDR3 residues: CASSLGWIEQFF. DNA for the CDR3: TGTGCCAGCAGCTTAGGCTGGATAGAGCAGTTCTTC. The whole variable domain, filled in from reference TRBV11-2 and TRBJ2-1, reads EAGVAQSPRYKIIEKRQSVAFWCNPISGHATLYWYQQILGQGPKLLIQFQNNGVVDDSQLPKDRFSAERLKGVDSTLKIQPAKLEDSAVYLCASSLGWIEQFFGPGTRLTVL.